These T cell receptor beta chains were read from a single sample in a study of T cell repertoires in cytomegalovirus infection. MiXCR, applied by TCRdb to the reads, yields one record per CDR3 protein. Seen here are about 830,000 distinct CDR3 sequences, 30% to 35% observed once, and the top ten hold under 15%. For these receptors, no antigen is known. The input for sequencing was cultured CD8+ T cells from PBMCs, taken from culture after CMV antigen stimulation. The receptors here all came from a human donor in good health (CMV status not recorded). Some clones in this sample may be carry-over from other donors' samples. CDR3s include the opening cysteine and the closing phenylalanine or tryptophan. The D gene is left open where the match is weak. Only some rows state a clone size, as once, few, many or a class for expanded clones.

J gene | D gene | V gene | clone size | CDR3 protein | CDR3 DNA
TRBJ2-3 | TRBD2 | TRBV27 | - | CASSFTSGGPDTQYF | TGTGCCAGCAGTTTTACTAGCGGGGGGCCAGATACGCAGTATTTT
TRBJ2-3 | - | TRBV24-1 | - | CATSDRGTQYF | TGTGCCACCAGTGACCGGGGTACGCAGTATTTT
TRBJ2-4 | - | TRBV7-9 | - | CAWQGDLSKNIQYF | TGTGCGTGGCAGGGCGATCTGAGCAAAAACATTCAGTACTTC
TRBJ1-2 | TRBD1 | TRBV2 | - | CASSNPRDRGYGYTF | TGTGCCAGCAGTAACCCCCGGGACAGGGGTTATGGCTACACCTTC
TRBJ2-1 | TRBD1 | TRBV5-1 | - | CASSLAAGGVDEQFF | TGCGCCAGCAGCTTGGCGGCAGGGGGCGTAGATGAGCAGTTCTTC
TRBJ2-5 | - | TRBV7-9 | - | CASITDSSQETQYF | TGTGCCAGCATCACGGACAGCTCCCAAGAGACCCAGTACTTC
TRBJ2-7 | - | TRBV5-6 | few | CASTQGQSGSYEQYF | TGTGCCAGCACCCAAGGACAGTCCGGCTCCTACGAGCAGTACTTC
TRBJ2-3 | - | TRBV4-1 | few | CASSLGERATDTQYF | TGCGCCAGCAGCCTTGGAGAGCGAGCCACAGATACGCAGTATTTT
TRBJ1-5 | TRBD1 | TRBV28 | few | CASSPLRDRHQPQHF | TGTGCCAGCAGCCCCCTTAGGGACAGACATCAGCCCCAGCATTTT
TRBJ2-1 | - | TRBV29-1 | - | CSVLKPSSYYNEQFF | TGCAGCGTCCTAAAGCCCAGTTCCTATTACAATGAGCAGTTCTTC
TRBJ2-1 | TRBD1 | TRBV4-1 | - | CASSQPPPRTGINEQFF | TGCGCCAGCAGCCAACCACCGCCTAGGACAGGGATCAATGAGCAGTTCTTC
TRBJ2-1 | - | TRBV27 | - | CASIAVGERFF | TGTGCCAGCATAGCGGTGGGTGAGCGGTTCTTC
TRBJ1-1 | TRBD1 | TRBV2 | - | CASTHFPRQGGTEAFF | TGTGCCAGCACCCACTTCCCTCGACAGGGAGGGACTGAAGCTTTCTTT
TRBJ2-6 | - | TRBV4-1 | few | CASSQDQGWANVLTF | TGCGCCAGCAGCCAAGATCAGGGATGGGCCAACGTCCTGACTTTC
TRBJ1-2 | - | TRBV6-5 | - | CASSYPPPTHYGYTF | TGTGCCAGCAGTTACCCTCCCCCGACTCACTATGGCTACACCTTC
TRBJ2-3 | - | TRBV5-4 | few | CASSLGEITLADTQYF | TGTGCCAGCAGCTTGGGGGAGATTACTTTGGCAGATACGCAGTATTTT
TRBJ2-7 | TRBD1 | TRBV7-8 | - | CASSHRDRDYEQYF | TGTGCCAGCAGCCACCGGGACAGGGACTACGAGCAGTACTTC
TRBJ1-1 | - | TRBV2 | - | CASSEPQTGNTEAFF | TGTGCCAGCAGTGAGCCCCAGACAGGCAACACTGAAGCTTTCTTT
TRBJ1-5 | TRBD1 | TRBV7-8 | few | CASSLPGQGRQPQHF | TGTGCCAGCAGCCTCCCGGGACAGGGTAGACAGCCCCAGCATTTT
TRBJ1-1 | TRBD1 | TRBV6-2/TRBV6-3 | few | CASLPGTGGRGTEAFF | TGTGCCAGCCTTCCCGGGACAGGGGGCAGAGGGACTGAAGCTTTCTTT
TRBJ2-1 | TRBD2 | TRBV2 | - | CASRLAGVRDEQFF | TGTGCCAGCAGACTAGCGGGGGTCCGGGATGAGCAGTTCTTC
TRBJ1-2 | - | TRBV7-2 | many | CASSVSAGSLYGYTF | TGTGCCAGCAGTGTTAGTGCAGGTTCGCTCTATGGCTACACCTTC
TRBJ2-2 | - | TRBV7-9 | few | CASSLVGQPVRELFF | TGTGCCAGCAGCTTAGTGGGACAACCTGTGCGGGAGCTGTTTTTT
TRBJ2-5 | - | TRBV27 | - | CASSLSNGETQYF | TGTGCCAGCAGTTTATCGAACGGAGAGACCCAGTACTTC
TRBJ1-1 | - | TRBV6-5 | - | CASSLSRLSEAFF | TGTGCCAGCAGTTTGTCGAGGCTCTCTGAAGCTTTCTTT
TRBJ1-5 | - | TRBV7-2 | - | CVSSPVVGANQPQHF | TGTGTCAGCAGCCCAGTCGTGGGGGCCAATCAGCCCCAGCATTTT
TRBJ2-1 | - | TRBV15 | - | CATSSTTGSSYNEQFF | TGTGCCACCAGCAGTACTACAGGGAGTTCCTACAATGAGCAGTTCTTC
TRBJ1-6 | TRBD1 | TRBV6-1 | few | CASSEDRGYSPLHF | TGTGCCAGCAGCGAGGACAGGGGGTATTCACCCCTCCACTTT
TRBJ2-2 | - | TRBV7-6 | - | CASSAPRHTNTGELFF | TGTGCCAGCAGCGCCCCCAGGCACACGAACACCGGTGAGCTGTTTTTT
TRBJ2-3 | - | TRBV19 | - | CASSIGELTPDTQYF | TGTGCCAGTAGTATAGGAGAGCTCACGCCGGATACGCAGTATTTT
TRBJ1-1 | - | TRBV7-9 | few | CASSKGGEAFF | TGTGCCAGCAGCAAAGGGGGAGAAGCTTTCTTT
TRBJ2-5 | - | TRBV7-2 | - | CASSQTAIQETQYF | TGTGCCAGCAGCCAGACAGCTATTCAAGAGACCCAGTACTTC
TRBJ2-1 | - | TRBV10-3 | - | CAASPPTNEQFF | TGTGCCGCCTCCCCCCCAACGAATGAGCAGTTCTTC
TRBJ2-7 | TRBD2 | TRBV19 | few | CASSGLAGPGEQYF | TGTGCCAGTAGTGGCCTAGCGGGGCCGGGGGAGCAGTACTTC
TRBJ1-3 | TRBD1 | TRBV28 | few | CASSSHRTGGVWNTIYF | TGTGCCAGCAGTTCACACCGGACAGGGGGCGTTTGGAACACCATATATTTT
TRBJ2-3 | - | TRBV2 | once | CASRREGGDTQYF | TGTGCCAGCAGGCGAGAGGGAGGCGATACGCAGTATTTT
TRBJ2-6 | TRBD1 | TRBV4-2 | - | CASSQDRVTGAGANVMTF | TGTGCCAGCAGCCAAGATAGGGTGACAGGGGCTGGGGCCAACGTCATGACTTTC
TRBJ2-5 | TRBD2 | TRBV3-1 | - | CASSSAGTNQETQYF | TGTGCCAGCAGCTCCGCGGGGACTAACCAAGAGACCCAGTACTTC
TRBJ1-1 | TRBD1 | TRBV10-2 | few | CASGPGQGGTEAFF | TGCGCCAGCGGCCCCGGACAGGGGGGGACTGAAGCTTTCTTT
TRBJ2-5 | TRBD2 | TRBV7-8 | many | CASSFAGGTPGETQYF | TGTGCCAGCAGCTTTGCGGGGGGTACTCCCGGAGAGACCCAGTACTTC
TRBJ2-1 | - | TRBV7-2 | - | CASSLASGRSGEQFF | TGTGCCAGCAGCTTAGCTTCCGGGCGGTCGGGTGAGCAGTTCTTC
TRBJ1-4 | - | TRBV7-8 | many | CASSSTANEKLFF | TGTGCCAGCAGCTCCACAGCTAATGAAAAACTGTTTTTT
TRBJ2-7 | TRBD1 | TRBV7-6 | - | CASSSGQVVGEQYF | TGTGCCAGCAGCTCGGGACAGGTGGTGGGCGAGCAGTACTTC
TRBJ1-4 | TRBD1 | TRBV7-2 | many | CASSLPGTVNEKLFF | TGTGCCAGCAGCTTGCCTGGGACAGTCAATGAAAAACTGTTTTTT
TRBJ2-5 | TRBD2 | TRBV6-2/TRBV6-3 | few | CASSYSLAGEETQYF | TGTGCCAGCAGTTACTCGTTAGCGGGGGAAGAGACCCAGTACTTC
TRBJ2-3 | - | TRBV6-6 | few | CASGNFSGTDTQYF | TGTGCCAGCGGTAACTTCTCGGGCACAGATACGCAGTATTTT
TRBJ1-1 | - | TRBV5-1 | - | CASSHRQEGLNTEAFF | TGCGCCAGCAGTCACCGTCAAGAGGGACTGAACACTGAAGCTTTCTTT
TRBJ2-7 | TRBD2 | TRBV7-9 | - | CASSLVGGVVTYEQYF | TGTGCCAGCAGCTTAGTCGGGGGGGTGGTAACTTACGAGCAGTACTTC
TRBJ2-3 | TRBD2 | TRBV7-8 | many | CASSFASGATDTQYF | TGTGCCAGCAGCTTCGCTAGCGGGGCCACAGATACGCAGTATTTT